The 30 T cell receptor beta chains below all came from one sample that was sequenced in a study of cytomegalovirus exposure and HLA in healthy donors. The PCR ran on 60 Vbeta and 13 Jbeta primers. Sequenced by immunoSEQ multiplex PCR; TCRdb stores in-frame clones only, minus some. The sample holds under 200,000 clones, roughly 70% seen once. Specimen: PBMCs. The source is a woman aged 30 to 39 in good health and CMV-seronegative.

This sequence joins TRBV5-1 and TRBJ2-7; perhaps TRBD2 as D (5 bases). The V end lost 0 bases, the J end lost 2 bases, and 9 bases lay between the germline ends. Germline V lookup: CDR1 SGHRS, CDR2 YFSETQ. The CDR3 totals 14 residues. The CDR3, as DNA: TGCGCCAGCAGCTTGGTAGAGGGCCCCTACGAGCAGTACTTC. The encoded protein is CASSLVEGPYEQYF.

This chain joins TRBV23-1 and TRBJ2-3, with 10 bases fitting TRBD1. TRBV23-1 is known as an ORF, though its function is uncertain. V was pared by 3 bases and J by 0 bases, with 9 bases of the junction left unmatched. The CDR3 runs to 18 residues. In DNA, the CDR3 is TGCGCCAGCAGTCAGGGTGGACAGGGGGATCGTAGCACAGATACGCAGTATTTT. Translation gives CASSQGGQGDRSTDTQYF.

The rearrangement uses TRBV27 and TRBJ1-6; a possible D gene is TRBD1 (5 bases). The CDR3 is 13 amino acids. V dropped 6 bases and J dropped 6 bases, with 9 bases sitting between them. From germline, CDR1 is MNHEY and CDR2 SMNVEV (reference sequence). CDR3 sequence: CASRGAGNSPLHF. The DNA of the CDR3 is TGTGCCAGCAGAGGGGCAGGTAATTCACCCCTCCACTTT.

This clone was counted a single time. CDR3 coding DNA: TGTGCCAGCAGTGAAGGGGCTAGCGGAACTAGCACAGATACGCAGTATTTT. This sequence encodes CASSEGASGTSTDTQYF. V usage is TRBV2 and J usage is TRBJ2-3, with TRBD2 matching over 7 bases. Trimming at V came to 1 base and at J to 0 bases, leaving 7 bases not matched to a gene. In germline, CDR1 is SNHLY, CDR2 FYNNEI. This CDR3 is built from 17 residues.

The V gene is TRBV7-9, the J gene TRBJ2-1; 10 bases line up with TRBD2. The V and J ends lost 4 bases and 3 bases, in that order; junction bases with no gene match: 6. From germline, CDR1 is SEHNR and CDR2 FQNEAQ (reference sequence). This CDR3 spans 16 amino acids. In DNA form, the CDR3 reads TGTGCCAGCAGCTCCCAAGCGGGGGGGTTCTACAATGAGCAGTTCTTC. Its protein is CASSSQAGGFYNEQFF.

The chain uses TRBV4-3 and TRBJ1-1; D is possibly TRBD1 (5 bases). The CDR3 has 16 residues. Germline CDR1 is LGHNA and CDR2 is YSLEER. The ends were cut back, 0 bases at V and 0 bases at J, with 11 bases in the middle. The CDR3 region has the DNA TGCGCCAGCAGCCAAGATGGGGTGGGGCTGAACACTGAAGCTTTCTTT. Translating it yields CASSQDGVGLNTEAFF.

Details on this clone: Other DNA sequences from this sample encode an identical CDR3 as well. The chain is built from TRBV15 and TRBJ1-4; 7 bases line up with TRBD1. The CDR3 sequence is 16 residues long. Germline loops: CDR1 LNHNV, CDR2 YYDKDF (reference sequence). With 0 bases clipped from V and 2 bases from J, the junction kept 3 bases outside the gene matches. Here the CDR3 reads CATSRDRQGTNEKLFF. The CDR3 bases are TGTGCCACCAGCAGAGATCGACAGGGCACTAATGAAAAACTGTTTTTT.

The rearrangement joins TRBV19 to TRBJ2-4, with D possibly TRBD2 on 6 matching bases. The CDR3 loop spans 15 amino acids. Germline CDR1 and CDR2: LNHDA and SQIVND (reference sequence). V lost 5 bases and J 1 base, leaving 12 bases between the germline ends. The CDR3 reads CASSQPGRAKNIQYF. As DNA, the CDR3 is TGTGCCAGTAGTCAACCAGGGAGGGCCAAAAACATTCAGTACTTC.

This rearrangement joins TRBV25-1 to TRBJ2-7; 9 bases map to TRBD1. Trimming cost V 5 bases and J 9 bases; bases outside gene matches: 11. The CDR3 extends over 14 amino acids. The germline V gene encodes CDR1 MGHDK and CDR2 SYGVNS. The CDR3 reads CASSPRTGVWGQYF. CDR3 DNA sequence: TGTGCCAGCAGTCCCCGGACAGGGGTTTGGGGGCAGTACTTC.

This clone was observed a few times. The chain combines TRBV4-3 with TRBJ2-3; perhaps TRBD1 as D (5 bases). V lost 0 bases, J lost 6 bases, and 13 bases lay in between. Germline-derived CDR1 and CDR2 are LGHNA and YSLEER. This CDR3 region has 15 residues. The CDR3 loop is CASSQDLRAIDTQYF. The DNA for the CDR3 is TGCGCCAGCAGCCAAGATCTCAGGGCTATCGATACGCAGTATTTT.

This clone was detected once. This rearrangement joins TRBV19 to TRBJ1-2, with D hard to call. The CDR3 length is 14 residues. V was pared by 1 base and J by 7 bases, with 13 bases between. Germline lookup yields CDR1 LNHDA and CDR2 SQIVND (reference sequence). The CDR3 region has the DNA TGTGCCAGTAGTATAGTGGGTCTTCTAGGTGGCTACACCTTC. It codes for CASSIVGLLGGYTF.

The chain combines TRBV4-3 with TRBJ2-3; possibly TRBD1 for D (6 bases). V was shortened by 7 bases and J by 2 bases, with 19 bases between the two germline ends. The CDR3 length is 16 residues. Germline V lookup: CDR1 LGHNA, CDR2 YSLEER. The CDR3 sequence: CASTPGVRRSTDTQYF. The CDR3 DNA sequence: TGCGCCAGCACCCCAGGGGTACGGCGATCCACAGATACGCAGTATTTT.

This clone has a single count. This chain connects TRBV5-1 to TRBJ1-1, with TRBD1 as a possible D gene (5 bases). CDR1 is SGHRS and CDR2 is YFSETQ in the germline V gene. With 0 bases removed from V and 2 bases from J, the gap between germline ends came to 17 bases. The CDR3 consists of 17 residues. The CDR3 region has the DNA TGCGCCAGCAGCTTGGCCGGGTGGCAGGGACTCAACACTGAAGCTTTCTTT. The encoded protein is CASSLAGWQGLNTEAFF.

This clone was observed a handful of times. The rearrangement joins TRBV10-2 to TRBJ1-1; TRBD1 is a possible D gene (5 bases). The CDR3 loop spans 15 amino acids. Trimming removed 2 bases at V and 5 bases at J, with 15 bases between. Germline V gene sequence: CDR1 WSHSY, CDR2 SAAADI. CDR3 nucleotide sequence: TGCGCCAGCAGTGAGGGGGCGGGGTGGAGGACTGAAGCTTTCTTT. Translation: CASSEGAGWRTEAFF.

The chain recombines TRBV11-2 with TRBJ2-7; 8 bases line up with TRBD2. V gave up 1 base and J gave up 2 bases; unmatched junction bases: 4. The CDR3 loop spans 15 amino acids. Germline CDR1 reads SGHAT; CDR2 reads FQNNGV. CDR3 loop: CASSLVRGGPYEQYF. The CDR3 coding sequence is TGTGCCAGCAGCTTAGTACGGGGGGGACCCTACGAGCAGTACTTC. The whole variable domain, remainder taken from reference TRBV11-2 and TRBJ2-7, is EAGVAQSPRYKIIEKRQSVAFWCNPISGHATLYWYQQILGQGPKLLIQFQNNGVVDDSQLPKDRFSAERLKGVDSTLKIQPAKLEDSAVYLCASSLVRGGPYEQYFGPGTRLTVT.

J is TRBJ1-4 and V is TRBV4-2, with D perhaps TRBD1 (5 bases). The germline V gene encodes CDR1 LGHNA and CDR2 YNFKEQ. This CDR3 is 15 amino acids long. The ends were cut back, 1 base at V and 6 bases at J, with 12 bases in the middle. The CDR3 loop reads CASSQVDTRYEKLFF. CDR3 nucleotide sequence: TGTGCCAGCAGCCAAGTGGACACCCGGTATGAAAAACTGTTTTTT.

V is TRBV7-8 and J is TRBJ2-3; 12 bases fit TRBD2. The CDR3 is 16 residues long. V shed 5 bases, J shed 4 bases, and the junction held 7 bases outside the gene matches. Germline V CDR1 and CDR2: SGHVS, FQNEAQ. The CDR3 DNA reads TGTGCCAGCAGCGTCGGACTAGCGGGAAATGCAGATACGCAGTATTTT. Translating gives CASSVGLAGNADTQYF.

This clone has only one observation. The gene calls are TRBV5-6 and TRBJ2-1, with D hard to call. The CDR3 totals 14 residues. Germline-derived CDR1 and CDR2 are SGHDT and YYEEEE. V was pared by 2 bases and J by 9 bases, with 15 bases between. This CDR3 is CASSLILDRGEQFF. The CDR3 DNA is TGTGCCAGCAGCTTAATCCTAGACCGAGGTGAGCAGTTCTTC.

CDR3 protein: CASSLRQGGMNTEAFF. Here the CDR3 DNA reads TGTGCCAGCAGTTTACGGCAGGGGGGAATGAACACTGAAGCTTTCTTT. V usage is TRBV28 and J usage is TRBJ1-1; 7 nucleotides line up with TRBD1. In germline, CDR1 is MDHEN, CDR2 SYDVKM. Losses at the gene ends were 2 bases for V and 0 bases for J; bases not matched to a gene: 6. There are 16 residues in the CDR3.

This CDR3 reads CASSRLTTYNEQFF. For the CDR3, the DNA is TGTGCCAGCAGCAGACTAACGACCTACAATGAGCAGTTCTTC. The genes are TRBV9 and TRBJ2-1, with D perhaps matching TRBD2 (5 bases). V dropped 4 bases and J dropped 2 bases, with 10 bases sitting between them. Germline CDR1 and CDR2: SGDLS and YYNGEE. This CDR3 has 14 amino acids.

This chain joins TRBV19 and TRBJ2-2, with D possibly being TRBD2 (6 bases). Trimming removed 5 bases from V and 3 bases from J, with 13 bases in between. The CDR3 spans 15 residues. The germline V gene encodes CDR1 LNHDA and CDR2 SQIVND (reference sequence). The CDR3, as DNA: TGTGCCAGTAGTCAATATAGGGAGGACACCGGGGAGCTGTTTTTT. Residues: CASSQYREDTGELFF.

The chain combines TRBV4-2 with TRBJ2-3, with 7 bases identical to TRBD2. CDR1 LGHNA and CDR2 YNFKEQ come from the germline V gene. The CDR3 contains 16 residues. The V and J ends lost 8 bases and 1 base, in that order; junction bases with no gene match: 12. The CDR3 sequence is CASGGGDLAGTDTQYF. The CDR3 DNA reads as TGTGCCAGCGGGGGGGGAGATCTAGCGGGCACAGATACGCAGTATTTT.

J is TRBJ2-1 and V is TRBV7-6; 7 nucleotides agree with TRBD2. Germline values: CDR1 SGHVS, CDR2 FNYEAQ. V was pared by 0 bases and J by 2 bases, with 7 bases of the junction left unmatched. There are 17 residues in the CDR3. CDR3 region: CASSLAWLAETYNEQFF. The CDR3 DNA reads as TGTGCCAGCAGCTTAGCTTGGCTAGCGGAAACCTACAATGAGCAGTTCTTC.

The gene calls are TRBV5-5 and TRBJ1-4; D unclear. Germline-derived CDR1 and CDR2 are SGHKS and YYEKEE (reference sequence). CDR3 length: 15 amino acids. The V end lost 2 bases, the J end lost 3 bases, and 11 bases lay between the germline ends. CDR3 loop: CASSFIAGSNEKLFF. CDR3 bases: TGTGCCAGCAGCTTTATTGCGGGGTCTAATGAAAAACTGTTTTTT.

V is TRBV15 and J is TRBJ1-1; a possible D gene is TRBD1 (6 bases). V shed 1 base and J shed 11 bases, with 20 bases lying between them. Germline V gene sequence: CDR1 LNHNV, CDR2 YYDKDF (reference sequence). CDR3 length equals 15 residues. CDR3 bases: TGTGCCACCAGCAGAGGCCGGGAACAGGGTAACGGGGCTTTCTTT. This gives the protein CATSRGREQGNGAFF.

The chain has TRBV2 and TRBJ1-5; D is possibly TRBD1 (5 bases). CDR1 and CDR2 (germline): SNHLY, FYNNEI. The CDR3 contains 13 residues. V lost 6 bases and J lost 0, with 6 bases in between. The CDR3 coding sequence is TGTGCCAGCAGGGACACTAGCAATCAGCCCCAGCATTTT. Translation: CASRDTSNQPQHF. Complete variable domain (other parts from reference TRBV2 and TRBJ1-5): EPEVTQTPSHQVTQMGQEVILRCVPISNHLYFYWYRQILGQKVEFLVSFYNNEISEKSEIFDDQFSVERPDGSNFTLKIRSTKLEDSAMYFCASRDTSNQPQHFGDGTRLSIL.

The rearrangement joins TRBV11-2 to TRBJ1-1, with 7 positions matching TRBD1. The V and J ends lost 3 bases and 4 bases, in that order; junction bases with no gene match: 8. Germline CDR1 reads SGHAT; CDR2 reads FQNNGV. The CDR3 runs 15 residues. CDR3 residues: CASSLRRGLGTEAFF. The CDR3 bases are TGTGCCAGCAGCTTGAGGAGGGGGCTGGGCACTGAAGCTTTCTTT. The complete variable domain, with remaining parts taken from reference TRBV11-2 and TRBJ1-1, reads EAGVAQSPRYKIIEKRQSVAFWCNPISGHATLYWYQQILGQGPKLLIQFQNNGVVDDSQLPKDRFSAERLKGVDSTLKIQPAKLEDSAVYLCASSLRRGLGTEAFFGQGTRLTVV.

Note on this clone: One junction end disagrees with the germline gene, perhaps due to a read error. The J gene is TRBJ2-1, the V gene TRBV7-7, with TRBD2 matching 7 bases. Looked up from germline, CDR1 is SSHAT and CDR2 is FNYEAQ (reference sequence). The length of the CDR3 is 16 residues. The CDR3 sequence: CASSPRDYPTYNEQFF. The CDR3 DNA follows: TGTGCTAGCAGCCCCCGGGACTACCCGACGTACAATGAGCAGTTCTTC.

In its sample, this clone was seen a few times. The V call is TRBV4-3, the J call TRBJ1-2; D gene unclear. There are 15 residues in the CDR3. In germline, CDR1 is LGHNA, CDR2 YSLEER. V was cut by 2 bases and J by 8 bases, with 18 bases left in between. CDR3 sequence reads: CASSQHIGDAGGYTF. The CDR3 nucleotides are TGCGCCAGCAGCCAACATATAGGCGACGCGGGGGGCTACACCTTC.

The V call is TRBV6-6, the J call TRBJ1-4; TRBD1 aligns across 8 bases. Germline V gene sequence: CDR1 MNHNY, CDR2 SVGAGI (reference sequence). The trim removed 6 bases at V and 8 bases at J, leaving 5 bases unmatched. CDR3 length: 13 amino acids. The CDR3 sequence is CASSDRGGEKLFF. CDR3 nucleotides: TGTGCCAGCAGCGACAGGGGTGGGGAAAAACTGTTTTTT.